A selection of T cell receptor beta chains follows, all from one sample in a study of technical replicates of blood from a few donors. Data came from immunoSEQ multiplex PCR; TCRdb stores just in-frame clones and leaves some out. This table has tens of thousands of clones, nearly 98% appearing once. Sequencing was carried out using T cells isolated from PBMCs. All receptors derive from a human donor in good health. The CDR3 runs from the conserved cysteine through the conserved F or W. The listing skips clone size in some rows; elsewhere it reads once, few, many or a size class.

abundance,v_gene,j_gene,CDR3aa
-,TRBV5-1,TRBJ2-1,CASSFGQHPTYNEQFF
-,TRBV5-1,TRBJ1-2,CASSLFAGDYGYTF
-,TRBV7-9,TRBJ2-1,CASTYGTTYNEQFF
-,TRBV4-1,TRBJ2-1,CASSRGLAEYNEQFF
-,TRBV2,TRBJ2-7,CASSLRQGQGEQYF
-,TRBV21-1,TRBJ2-6,CASSRRQGTVAGANVLTF
-,TRBV19,TRBJ2-4,CASSIGDTRGLAKNIQYF
once,TRBV15,TRBJ2-5,CATSRAERRGFGETQYF
-,TRBV5-1,TRBJ2-2,CASSYSTGELFF
-,TRBV6-1,TRBJ1-1,CASSEVGTGEAFF
-,TRBV2,TRBJ1-1,CASSEPLMAIWTGDRDEAFF
-,TRBV7-6,TRBJ2-5,CASSSLGPLQETQYF
-,TRBV15,TRBJ1-1,CATSRDEHTEAFF
-,TRBV10-1,TRBJ2-7,CASSEASLRDRAYEQYF
-,TRBV6-5,TRBJ2-7,CASRTYSYEQYF
-,TRBV11-2,TRBJ2-1,CASSYHPGQNNEQFF
-,TRBV14,TRBJ1-2,CASSQDLDREHGYTF
-,TRBV7-3,TRBJ2-3,CASSLTHSSDTQYF
-,TRBV21-1,TRBJ2-7,CASSPHPTGGAQYF
-,TRBV28,TRBJ2-3,CASTSAPDRGADTQYF
-,TRBV13,TRBJ2-4,CASRLAGGGNIQYF
-,TRBV7-9,TRBJ1-1,CASNWKTGETMNTEAFF
-,TRBV7-2,TRBJ1-5,CASSLGVGTYSNQPQHF
-,TRBV10-1,TRBJ1-1,CASSDAGTGNTEAFF
-,TRBV2,TRBJ2-7,CASSVLGPTSYEQYF
-,TRBV10-1,TRBJ2-1,CASSHGQGDDEQFF
-,TRBV7-2,TRBJ2-7,CASSPSDSGRYEQYF
once,TRBV5-1,TRBJ2-3,CASSVGRGGTDTQYF
-,TRBV6-5,TRBJ2-3,CASSLRSSTDTQYF
-,TRBV9,TRBJ1-1,CASSDRDRGQGGEAFF
-,TRBV5-5,TRBJ2-1,CASSLGAAEGEFF
-,TRBV7-9,TRBJ1-2,CASSYSTGSYGYTF
-,TRBV10-3,TRBJ1-1,CAISETSGLINTEAFF
-,TRBV2,TRBJ1-6,CASSVLGEDSPLHF
-,TRBV10-2,TRBJ2-6,CASGGQGSLSGANVLTF
-,TRBV9,TRBJ1-2,CASSVRAGLGYGYTF
-,TRBV14,TRBJ1-3,CASSYGTGKSLYF
medium-sized,TRBV5-6,TRBJ2-3,CASSALAGGLGTQYF
-,TRBV2,TRBJ2-5,CASSDGSGETQYF
-,TRBV5-4,TRBJ2-5,CASSMQGAGETQYF
-,TRBV20-1,TRBJ1-1,CSAGGFTEAFF
once,TRBV19,TRBJ1-4,CASGALLLGKSTNEKLFF
-,TRBV10-2,TRBJ2-1,CASSEFPQEGTHNEQFF
-,TRBV7-9,TRBJ2-1,CASSSITGDLSNEQFF
-,TRBV5-4,TRBJ2-7,CASSSTGTTYEQYF
-,TRBV4-1,TRBJ2-1,CASSRIGTSAYNEQFF